These 15 T cell receptor beta chains were all obtained from the same sample, sequenced in a study of cytomegalovirus exposure and HLA in healthy donors. The primer mix had 60 Vbeta and 13 Jbeta primers. Sequencing was performed with immunoSEQ multiplex PCR; in TCRdb, only in-frame clones are kept and a portion is missing. The table lists 150,000 to 200,000 clones, about 85% of them singletons. The specimen was PBMCs. Source of these receptors: a man in his fifties or sixties in good health and CMV-seropositive.

The chain couples TRBV30 to TRBJ2-3; D remains unclear. The CDR3 has 12 residues. CDR1 and CDR2 (germline): GTSNPN, SVGIG (reference sequence). V lost 3 bases to trimming and J lost 2 bases, with 6 bases between them. Here the CDR3 reads CAWSLLTDTQYF. CDR3 nucleotides: TGTGCCTGGAGCCTCCTCACAGATACGCAGTATTTT.

The gene calls are TRBV14 and TRBJ1-1, with D perhaps matching TRBD1 (5 bases). The CDR3 covers 13 residues. The germline V and J ends were trimmed by 10 bases and 2 bases, with 14 bases remaining between them. Germline V gene data show CDR1 as SGHDN and CDR2 as FVKESK. CDR3 loop: CATRRGVNTEAFF. The CDR3 nucleotides read TGTGCCACTAGGCGGGGGGTTAACACTGAAGCTTTCTTT.

This clone has only a few counts. V and J are TRBV5-5 and TRBJ1-1, with D hard to call. Trimming stripped 0 bases from V and 5 bases from J, with 8 bases between. This CDR3 comprises 13 residues. The germline V gene encodes CDR1 SGHKS and CDR2 YYEKEE (reference sequence). The CDR3 nucleotides read TGTGCCAGCAGCTTGGCTGGCAGAACTGAAGCTTTCTTT. Protein sequence: CASSLAGRTEAFF.

The V gene is TRBV2, the J gene TRBJ2-7, with D possibly TRBD1 on 6 matching bases. V lost 4 bases, J lost 6 bases, and 13 bases lay in between. Germline CDR1 SNHLY, CDR2 FYNNEI. This CDR3 contains 13 residues. CDR3 coding DNA: TGTGCCAGCAGTGTGAACAGGGTAGGCGAGCAGTACTTC. Translated, it gives CASSVNRVGEQYF.

The rearrangement joins TRBV15 to TRBJ2-7, with 7 bases aligning to TRBD2. This CDR3 is built from 14 residues. V was clipped by 1 base and J by 6 bases; unmatched bases: 6. The germline V gene encodes CDR1 LNHNV and CDR2 YYDKDF (reference sequence). The DNA for the CDR3 is TGTGCCACCAGCAGAGTTCTACTAGCGAGCGAGCAGTACTTC. It translates to CATSRVLLASEQYF. Full variable domain (rest looked up from reference TRBV15 and TRBJ2-7): DAMVIQNPRYQVTQFGKPVTLSCSQTLNHNVMYWYQQKSSQAPKLLFHYYDKDFNNEADTPDNFQSRRPNTSFCFLDIRSPGLGDTAMYLCATSRVLLASEQYFGPGTRLTVT.

This clone has only one observation. The J gene is TRBJ2-2, the V gene TRBV6-5; 10 bases map to TRBD2. Germline CDR1 and CDR2: MNHEY and SVGAGI. The CDR3 runs 15 residues. V trimming: 9 bases; J trimming: 2 bases; junction bases outside the gene matches: 6. CDR3 DNA: TGTGCCAGTATAGCGGGAGGTGCAAACACCGGGGAGCTGTTTTTT. It encodes CASIAGGANTGELFF.

The chain employs TRBV5-6 and TRBJ2-7; 10 bases match TRBD1. The CDR3 loop spans 15 amino acids. Germline V gene lookup returns CDR1 SGHDT and CDR2 YYEEEE. Trimming took 2 bases from V and 6 from J; bases not matched to a gene: 8. Here the CDR3 DNA reads TGTGCCAGCAGCTTTACCGGGACAGGGGAGGCCGAGCAGTACTTC. Its protein product is CASSFTGTGEAEQYF.

V is TRBV29-1 and J is TRBJ1-2, with unresolved D. V was shortened by 7 bases and J by 5 bases, with 17 bases between the two germline ends. There are 13 residues in the CDR3. The V gene's germline CDR1 is SQVTM and CDR2 ANQGSEA. The CDR3 is CSAQFGGMYGYTF. Written as DNA, the CDR3 is TGCAGCGCCCAGTTCGGAGGAATGTATGGCTACACCTTC.

This chain links TRBV28 with TRBJ2-5, with 11 bases that match TRBD2. The CDR3 has 15 amino acids. Trimming at V came to 1 base and at J to 3 bases, leaving 1 base not matched to a gene. The germline V gene encodes CDR1 MDHEN and CDR2 SYDVKM. The CDR3 sequence: CASSLSGLAEETQYF. CDR3 sequence (DNA): TGTGCCAGCAGTTTATCGGGACTAGCGGAAGAGACCCAGTACTTC. The complete variable domain, with remaining parts taken from reference TRBV28 and TRBJ2-5, reads DVKVTQSSRYLVKRTGEKVFLECVQDMDHENMFWYRQDPGLGLRLIYFSYDVKMKEKGDIPEGYSVSREKKERFSLILESASTNQTSMYLCASSLSGLAEETQYFGPGTRLLVL.

This sequence joins TRBV7-3 and TRBJ2-2; unclear D gene. V lost 4 bases and J 3 bases, leaving 3 bases between the germline ends. The length of the CDR3 is 12 residues. Per germline, CDR1 SGHTA and CDR2 FQGTGA. In nucleotides, the CDR3 is TGTGCCAGCAGCTCTTACACCGGGGAGCTGTTTTTT. Residues: CASSSYTGELFF.

The chain employs TRBV4-2 and TRBJ2-2; D is unclear. Germline values: CDR1 LGHNA, CDR2 YNFKEQ. The germline V and J ends were trimmed by 0 bases and 5 bases, with 7 bases remaining between them. This CDR3 is 14 amino acids long. In nucleotides, the CDR3 is TGTGCCAGCAGCCAAGAACAAGTAACCGGGGAGCTGTTTTTT. Its protein is CASSQEQVTGELFF.

The rearrangement joins TRBV9 to TRBJ1-4; possibly TRBD1 for D (5 bases). V gave up 0 bases and J gave up 4 bases, with 7 bases separating them. The CDR3 has 14 amino acids. In germline, CDR1 is SGDLS, CDR2 YYNGEE. The CDR3 protein is CASSVGGHNEKLFF. DNA for the CDR3: TGTGCCAGCAGCGTAGGGGGCCATAATGAAAAACTGTTTTTT.

This clone was seen more than once but under ten times. The gene calls are TRBV5-1 and TRBJ2-3; 10 bases are a match to TRBD2. There are 15 residues in the CDR3. CDR1 is SGHRS and CDR2 is YFSETQ in the germline V gene. V lost 5 bases and J lost 0; bases outside the gene matches: 3. In DNA, the CDR3 is TGCGCCAGCAGAAAAGCGGGAGGGAGCACAGATACGCAGTATTTT. It specifies CASRKAGGSTDTQYF.

This clone showed up just a few times. V gene TRBV29-1 combines with J gene TRBJ1-2, with D maybe TRBD1 (5 bases). This CDR3 spans 15 amino acids. Trimming left V 7 bases short and J 1 base short, with 19 bases between. Germline CDR1 is SQVTM and CDR2 is ANQGSEA. CDR3 bases: TGCAGCGCCTGGGCCCCTGCGGGGGATAACTATGGCTACACCTTC. It is translated as CSAWAPAGDNYGYTF.

This clone was counted a few times. The chain is built from TRBV2 and TRBJ2-2; D ambiguous. Looked up from germline, CDR1 is SNHLY and CDR2 is FYNNEI. The CDR3 is made up of 14 amino acids. Trimming shortened V by 3 bases and J by 4 bases, and 9 bases separated the two germline ends. Here the CDR3 reads CASSERMATGELFF. CDR3 bases: TGTGCCAGCAGTGAGAGGATGGCCACCGGGGAGCTGTTTTTT.